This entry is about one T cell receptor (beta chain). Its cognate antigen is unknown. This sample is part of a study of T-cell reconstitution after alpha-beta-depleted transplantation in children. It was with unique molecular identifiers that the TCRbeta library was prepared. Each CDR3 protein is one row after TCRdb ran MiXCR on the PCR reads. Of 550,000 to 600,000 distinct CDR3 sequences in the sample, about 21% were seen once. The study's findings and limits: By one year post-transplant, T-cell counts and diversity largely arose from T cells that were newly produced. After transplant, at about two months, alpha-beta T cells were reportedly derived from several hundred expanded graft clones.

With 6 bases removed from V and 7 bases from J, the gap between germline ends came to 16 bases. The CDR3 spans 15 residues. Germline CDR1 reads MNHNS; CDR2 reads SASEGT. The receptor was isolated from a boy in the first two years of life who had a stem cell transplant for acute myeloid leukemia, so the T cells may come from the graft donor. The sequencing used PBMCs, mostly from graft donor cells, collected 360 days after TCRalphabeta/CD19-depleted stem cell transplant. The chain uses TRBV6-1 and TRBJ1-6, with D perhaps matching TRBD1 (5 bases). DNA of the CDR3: TGTGCCAGCAGACGGGACCCCGGGGGGAATTCACCCCTCCACTTT. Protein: CASRRDPGGNSPLHF.